This TCR beta chain was identified in a study of human T cells and chemical hapten exposure (dated by TCRdb to 2020 to 2022). With regard to the full study: For sensitization, 2% DPC in acetone was applied to a roughly 2 cm by roughly 2 cm area of upper inner arm skin. The study tracked peripheral blood TCR repertoire changes in vivo during primary and secondary sensitization to the hapten diphenylcyclopropenone (DPC) in alopecia patients. Libraries were pooled for sequencing, and variation in per-sample TCR yields was attributed mainly to small differences in library volumes within the pool. Patch testing on the upper back used Finn chambers containing 0.01% DPC, with scoring done after 6 days according to International Contact Dermatitis Research Group standards. Blood was sampled from patients pre-sensitization (week 0) and at 2, 6 and about 24 weeks after DPC sensitization. Around 30 alopecia patients provided blood for TCR sequencing at one to four time points (pre-sensitization, 2, 6 and 24 weeks). The mostly female patient cohort included alopecia areata with under or over 50% scalp involvement, alopecia totalis and alopecia universalis. Patients additionally received weekly therapeutic DPC doses to the scalp throughout the roughly 26-week study period. Here is what the overall study found, with its caveats: Expanded TCRs formed significantly more large CDR3 similarity clusters than pre-sensitization or healthy control sets, consistent with antigen-driven responses. DPC sensitization did not change how many TCRs were above 1 in 1000 frequency, and no evidence was found of alterations in global repertoire structure. Repeated subsampling changed both the strength of the expansion versus patch-test correlation and the threshold at which the correlation became significant. All patients had alopecia, a presumed autoimmune disease, so their immune response might differ from that of healthy individuals. Patch test score correlated positively with the number of PT1 expanded TCRs, reaching significance at thresholds 8, 16 and 32 but not at 4.

Interpreted using the paper, the time point label stands for: patch test 2, 6 weeks after DPC sensitization. The treatment or condition label, as the study defines it: therapeutic diphenylcyclopropenone sensitization with weekly scalp DPC. At each patch-test visit, blood was drawn before the patch test was applied. Patients were considered eligible if aged 18 to 70, diagnosed with alopecia and deemed suitable for DPC therapy, and patients were excluded if pregnant. Total RNA was extracted from unfractionated whole blood that had been collected in Tempus Blood RNA tubes. A note on this clonotype: What antigen it recognizes has not been identified. No base quality values were provided; no much bigger clone lies one nucleotide off.

The method was RACE. Sequencer: NextSeq 500. Library preparation attached unique molecular identifiers to individual cDNA molecules for quantitative, reproducible TCR counting. For every blood RNA sample, sequencing covered both the TCR alpha and TCR beta chains. On the authors' methods: Samples had a median of 95,638 TCRs, with a range from about 23,224 to 750,000. The Decombinator software suite was used to annotate V, J and CDR3 in the TCR reads. For the PS versus PT1 abundance plots, all samples were subsampled to the same number of TCRs (28,000). Expanded TCRs were defined as absent before sensitization and observed at least eight times at the 2-week time point. The public reads were run again by TCRdb, first through fastp at Q25 and then through MiXCR, and only productive beta chains were kept. Rows are unified per CDR3 protein, each entry keeping the most common DNA and genes. These V and J calls originate from TCRdb's pipeline instead of the authors' own analysis. For this sample there are fewer than 150,000 distinct CDR3 sequences; over 9.5% appear just once. The ten largest clones capture 1.4% of the sample.

Inclusive of the bounding cysteine and phenylalanine, the CDR3 is 20 residues long. The read is trimmed to its CDR3 DNA, 60 bases read in frame from base 1. Trimming takes 0 bases off V and 0 bases off J; junction bases not matched to a gene: 16. CDR1 MNHNS and CDR2 SASEGT were looked up in the germline V gene. The sequencing used whole blood, collected in connection with sensitization to the hapten diphenylcyclopropenone (DPC). This TCR was recovered from a woman aged 45-65 years with alopecia areata. Some clones in this sample may be carry-over from other donors' samples. Recombination linked TRBV6-1 to TRBJ1-1, with TRBD1 identical over 7 junction bases. The CDR3 loop reads CASSEATNRGQPNLNTEAFF. The nucleotide sequence reads TGTGCCAGCAGTGAAGCCACGAACAGGGGACAGCCGAACCTGAACACTGAAGCTTTCTTT.